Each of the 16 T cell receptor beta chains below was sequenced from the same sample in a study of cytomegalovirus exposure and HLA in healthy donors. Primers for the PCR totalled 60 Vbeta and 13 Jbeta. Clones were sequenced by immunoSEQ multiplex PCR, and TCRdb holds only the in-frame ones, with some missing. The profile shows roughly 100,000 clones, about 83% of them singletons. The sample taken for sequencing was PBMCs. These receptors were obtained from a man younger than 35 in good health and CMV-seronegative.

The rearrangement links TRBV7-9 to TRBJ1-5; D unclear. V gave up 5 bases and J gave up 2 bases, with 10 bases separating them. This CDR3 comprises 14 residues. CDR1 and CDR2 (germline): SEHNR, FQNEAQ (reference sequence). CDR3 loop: CASSQKTGNQPQHF. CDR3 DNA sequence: TGTGCCAGCAGCCAGAAAACAGGCAATCAGCCCCAGCATTTT.

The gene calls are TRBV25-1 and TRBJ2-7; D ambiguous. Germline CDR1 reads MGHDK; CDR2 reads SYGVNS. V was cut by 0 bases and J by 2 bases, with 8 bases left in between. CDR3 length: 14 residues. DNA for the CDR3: TGTGCCAGCAGTGAATATGACATACCCTACGAGCAGTACTTC. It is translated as CASSEYDIPYEQYF.

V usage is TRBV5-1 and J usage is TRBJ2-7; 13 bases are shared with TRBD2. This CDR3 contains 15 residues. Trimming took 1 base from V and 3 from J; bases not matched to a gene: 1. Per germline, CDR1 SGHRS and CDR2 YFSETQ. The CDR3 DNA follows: TGCGCCAGCAGCTTGACTAGCGGGAGGGACTACGAGCAGTACTTC. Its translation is CASSLTSGRDYEQYF.

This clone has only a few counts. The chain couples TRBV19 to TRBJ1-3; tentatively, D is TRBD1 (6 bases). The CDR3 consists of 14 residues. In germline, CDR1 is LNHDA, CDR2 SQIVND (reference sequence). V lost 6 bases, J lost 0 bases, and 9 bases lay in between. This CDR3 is CASRTGASGNTIYF. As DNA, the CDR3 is TGTGCCAGTAGGACAGGCGCCTCTGGAAACACCATATATTTT.

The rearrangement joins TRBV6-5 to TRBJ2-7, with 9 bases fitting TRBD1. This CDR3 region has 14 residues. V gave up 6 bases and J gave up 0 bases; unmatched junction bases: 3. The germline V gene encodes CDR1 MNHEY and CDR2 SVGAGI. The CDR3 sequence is CASRRDRASYEQYF. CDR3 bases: TGTGCCAGCAGGAGGGACAGGGCCTCCTACGAGCAGTACTTC.

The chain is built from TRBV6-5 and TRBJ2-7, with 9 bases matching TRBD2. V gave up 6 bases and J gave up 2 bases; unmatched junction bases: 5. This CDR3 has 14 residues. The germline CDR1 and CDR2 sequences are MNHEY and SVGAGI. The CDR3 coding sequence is TGTGCCAGCAGCCGACTAGCGGAGGCCTACGAGCAGTACTTC. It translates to CASSRLAEAYEQYF.

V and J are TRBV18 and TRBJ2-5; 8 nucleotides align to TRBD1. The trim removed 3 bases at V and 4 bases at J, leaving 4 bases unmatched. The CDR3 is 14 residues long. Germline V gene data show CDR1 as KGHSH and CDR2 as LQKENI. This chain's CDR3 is CASSPLGQGETQYF. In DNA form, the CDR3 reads TGTGCCAGCTCACCGCTCGGACAGGGAGAGACCCAGTACTTC.

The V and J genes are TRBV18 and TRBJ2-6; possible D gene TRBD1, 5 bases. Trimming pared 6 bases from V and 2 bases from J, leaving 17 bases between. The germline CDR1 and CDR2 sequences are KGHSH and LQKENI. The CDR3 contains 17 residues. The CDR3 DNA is TGTGCCAGCTCCAATAACTGGGCAGGGACTGGGGCCAACGTCCTGACTTTC. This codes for CASSNNWAGTGANVLTF.

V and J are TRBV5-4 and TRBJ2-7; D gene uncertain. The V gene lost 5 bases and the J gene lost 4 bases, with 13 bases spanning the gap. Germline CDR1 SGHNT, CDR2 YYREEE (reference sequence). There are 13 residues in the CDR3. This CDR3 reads CASSATDLYEQYF. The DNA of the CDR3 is TGTGCCAGCAGTGCGACCGACTTATACGAGCAGTACTTC.

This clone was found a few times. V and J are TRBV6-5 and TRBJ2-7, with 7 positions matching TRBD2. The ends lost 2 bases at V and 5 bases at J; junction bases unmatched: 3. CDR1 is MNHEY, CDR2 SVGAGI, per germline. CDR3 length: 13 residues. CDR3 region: CASSYREVDEQYF. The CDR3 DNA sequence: TGTGCCAGCAGTTACCGGGAGGTTGACGAGCAGTACTTC.

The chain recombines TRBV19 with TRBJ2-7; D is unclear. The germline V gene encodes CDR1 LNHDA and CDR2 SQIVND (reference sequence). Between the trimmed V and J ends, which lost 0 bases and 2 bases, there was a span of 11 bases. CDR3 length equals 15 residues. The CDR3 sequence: CASSIDPSRAYEQYF. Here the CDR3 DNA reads TGTGCCAGTAGTATAGATCCCTCTCGGGCCTACGAGCAGTACTTC.

The CDR3 nucleotides read TGTGCCAGCTCACCTCGGACAGAACACACTGAAGCTTTCTTT. It yields the protein CASSPRTEHTEAFF. This chain uses TRBV18 with TRBJ1-1; D is possibly TRBD1 (6 bases). This CDR3 contains 14 residues. V lost 3 bases to trimming and J lost 3 bases, with 11 bases between them. CDR1 and CDR2 from the germline V gene are KGHSH and LQKENI.

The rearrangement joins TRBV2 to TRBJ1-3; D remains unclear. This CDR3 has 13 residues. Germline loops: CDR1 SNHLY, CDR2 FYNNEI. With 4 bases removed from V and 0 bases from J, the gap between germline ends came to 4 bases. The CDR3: CASSGNSGNTIYF. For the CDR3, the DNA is TGTGCCAGCAGTGGTAACTCTGGAAACACCATATATTTT.

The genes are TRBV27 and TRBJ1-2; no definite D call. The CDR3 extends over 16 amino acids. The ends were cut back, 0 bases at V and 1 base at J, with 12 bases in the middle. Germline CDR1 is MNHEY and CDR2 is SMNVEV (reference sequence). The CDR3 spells CASSLSAPFFNYGYTF. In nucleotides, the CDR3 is TGTGCCAGCAGTTTATCTGCGCCCTTCTTTAACTATGGCTACACCTTC.

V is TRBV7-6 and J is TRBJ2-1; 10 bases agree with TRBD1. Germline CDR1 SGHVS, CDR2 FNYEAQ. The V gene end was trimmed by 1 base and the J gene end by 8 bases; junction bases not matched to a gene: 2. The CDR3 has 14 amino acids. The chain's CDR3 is CASSLGTGGHEQFF. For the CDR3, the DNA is TGTGCCAGCAGCTTAGGGACAGGGGGGCATGAGCAGTTCTTC.

Written as DNA, the CDR3 is TGTGCCAGCAGCTTGGACGGCGGACAGGGTCAGCCCCAGCATTTT. Residues: CASSLDGGQGQPQHF. The V gene is TRBV5-4, the J gene TRBJ1-5, with 8 bases lining up with TRBD1. V shed 0 bases and J 6 bases; nucleotides not matched to a gene: 5. Germline values: CDR1 SGHNT, CDR2 YYREEE (reference sequence). CDR3 length: 15 residues.